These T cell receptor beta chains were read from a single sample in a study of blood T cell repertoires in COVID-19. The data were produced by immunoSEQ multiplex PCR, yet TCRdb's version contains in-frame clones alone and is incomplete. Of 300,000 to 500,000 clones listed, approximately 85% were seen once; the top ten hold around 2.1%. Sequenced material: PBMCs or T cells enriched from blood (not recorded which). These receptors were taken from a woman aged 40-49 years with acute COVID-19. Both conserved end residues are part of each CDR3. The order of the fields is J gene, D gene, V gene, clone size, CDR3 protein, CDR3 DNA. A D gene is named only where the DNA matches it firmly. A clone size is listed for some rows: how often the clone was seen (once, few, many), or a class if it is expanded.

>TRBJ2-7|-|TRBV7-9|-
CASSWPQVLGYEQYF
TGTGCCAGCAGCTGGCCACAAGTCCTCGGGTACGAGCAGTACTTC
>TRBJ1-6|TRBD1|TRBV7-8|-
CASSPVTWTGRGSPLHF
TGTGCCAGCAGCCCGGTAACATGGACAGGTCGGGGCTCACCCCTCCACTTT
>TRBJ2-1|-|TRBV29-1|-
CSVEVVEAYNEQFF
TGCAGCGTTGAAGTAGTTGAAGCCTACAATGAGCAGTTCTTC
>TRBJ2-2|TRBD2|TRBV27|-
CASSLSRGGPTGELFF
TGTGCCAGCAGTTTATCACGGGGGGGCCCAACCGGGGAGCTGTTTTTT
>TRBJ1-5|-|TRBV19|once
CASSQKGASNQPQHF
TGTGCCAGTAGTCAAAAAGGGGCTAGCAATCAGCCCCAGCATTTT
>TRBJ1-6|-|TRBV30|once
CAWSWSGGDSPLHF
TGTGCCTGGAGTTGGTCAGGCGGGGATTCACCCCTCCACTTT
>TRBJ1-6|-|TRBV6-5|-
CASVPGQDSPLHF
TGTGCCAGCGTCCCGGGACAAGATTCACCCCTCCACTTT
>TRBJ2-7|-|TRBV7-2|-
CASSLDPGIGEQYF
TGTGCCAGCAGCTTAGATCCCGGGATCGGGGAGCAGTACTTC
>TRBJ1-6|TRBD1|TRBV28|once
CASSFFGAGGPNSPLHF
TGTGCCAGCAGTTTTTTTGGGGCAGGGGGCCCCAATTCACCCCTCCACTTT
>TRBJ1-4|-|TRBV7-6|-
CASSSPSATNEKLFF
TGTGCCAGCAGCTCCCCCTCTGCAACTAATGAAAAACTGTTTTTT
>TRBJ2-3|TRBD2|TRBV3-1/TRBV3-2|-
CASSPGLAGATSTDTQYF
TGTGCCAGCAGCCCGGGACTAGCGGGGGCCACTAGCACAGATACGCAGTATTTT
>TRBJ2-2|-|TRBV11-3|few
CASSLRGHTGELFF
TGTGCCAGCAGCCTCAGGGGCCACACCGGGGAGCTGTTTTTT
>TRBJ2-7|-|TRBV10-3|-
CAIRGGASYEQYF
TGTGCCATCAGGGGTGGGGCCTCCTACGAGCAGTACTTC
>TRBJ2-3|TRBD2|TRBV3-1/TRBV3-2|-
CASSRKLSGGPSTDTQYF
TGTGCCAGCAGCCGGAAGCTTAGCGGGGGGCCTTCCACAGATACGCAGTATTTT
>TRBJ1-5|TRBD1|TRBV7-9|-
CASSLAGTAAQGPQHF
TGTGCCAGCAGCTTAGCCGGGACAGCGGCTCAAGGGCCCCAGCATTTT
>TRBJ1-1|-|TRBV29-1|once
CSANPRDKGGGTEAFF
TGCAGCGCCAATCCCCGGGACAAAGGGGGGGGCACTGAAGCTTTCTTT
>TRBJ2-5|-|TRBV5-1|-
CASSRRLEGETQYF
TGCGCCAGCAGCCGGAGACTTGAGGGAGAGACCCAGTACTTC
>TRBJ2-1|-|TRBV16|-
CASSPRLLLYNEQFF
TGTGCCAGCAGCCCACGACTCCTTCTCTACAATGAGCAGTTCTTC
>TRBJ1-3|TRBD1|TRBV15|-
CATSREPTGAGNTIYF
TGTGCCACCAGCAGAGAACCCACAGGGGCTGGAAACACCATATATTTT
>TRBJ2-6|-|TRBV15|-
CATSTTLGGFGANVLTF
TGTGCCACCAGCACCACCCTGGGGGGTTTCGGGGCCAACGTCCTGACTTTC
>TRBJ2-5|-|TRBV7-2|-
CASSLAGGYQETQYF
TGTGCCAGCAGCTTAGCGGGGGGTTACCAAGAGACCCAGTACTTC
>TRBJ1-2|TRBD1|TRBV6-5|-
CASSYFLGQGAQGYTF
TGTGCCAGCAGTTACTTTTTGGGGCAGGGGGCGCAGGGCTACACCTTC
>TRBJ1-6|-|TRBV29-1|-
CSANQGGNSPLHF
TGCAGTGCAAATCAGGGTGGTAATTCACCCCTCCACTTT
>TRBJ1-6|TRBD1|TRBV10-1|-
CASSQTTGSSYNSPLHF
TGCGCCAGCAGTCAAACGACAGGGAGCTCCTATAATTCACCCCTCCACTTT
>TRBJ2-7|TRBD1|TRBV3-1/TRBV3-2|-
CASRTGQSYEQYF
TGTGCCAGCCGGACAGGCCAGTCCTACGAGCAGTACTTC
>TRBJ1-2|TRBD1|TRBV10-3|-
CAISSDRGLNGYTF
TGTGCCATCAGCTCGGACAGGGGGCTTAATGGCTACACCTTC
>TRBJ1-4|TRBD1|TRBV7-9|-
CATDVPQGVVFF
TGTGCCACTGACGTCCCGCAGGGGGTGGTGTTTTTT
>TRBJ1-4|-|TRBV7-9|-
CASSSGGEKLFF
TGTGCCAGCAGCTCGGGGGGTGAAAAACTGTTTTTT
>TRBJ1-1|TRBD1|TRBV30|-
CAWIRDRGTEAFF
TGTGCCTGGATTAGGGACAGGGGAACTGAAGCTTTCTTT
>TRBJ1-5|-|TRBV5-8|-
CASSLSGYLSNQPQHF
TGTGCCAGCAGCTTGTCCGGGTACCTCAGCAATCAGCCCCAGCATTTT
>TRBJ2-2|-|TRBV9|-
CASSAYRTGELFF
TGTGCCAGCAGCGCATACAGAACCGGGGAGCTGTTTTTT
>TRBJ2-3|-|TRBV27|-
CASIGGTDTQYF
TGTGCCAGCATAGGGGGCACAGATACGCAGTATTTT
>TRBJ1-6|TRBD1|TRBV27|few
CASSFGTDNSPLHF
TGTGCCAGCAGTTTCGGGACAGACAATTCACCCCTCCACTTT
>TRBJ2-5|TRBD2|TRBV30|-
CAWTPGGMETQYF
TGTGCCTGGACCCCCGGGGGGATGGAGACCCAGTACTTC
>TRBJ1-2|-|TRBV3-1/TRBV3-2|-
CASTPGRGGYGYTF
TGTGCCAGCACTCCAGGGCGAGGTGGTTATGGCTACACCTTC
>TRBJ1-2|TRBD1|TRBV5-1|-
CASSFDRASYGYTF
TGCGCCAGCAGCTTTGACAGGGCCTCCTATGGCTACACCTTC
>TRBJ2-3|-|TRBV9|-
CASSVWSAGTDTQYF
TGTGCCAGCAGCGTATGGAGCGCCGGCACAGATACGCAGTATTTT
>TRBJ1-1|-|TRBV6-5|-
CASSYSEGFF
TGTGCCAGCAGTTACTCGGAGGGTTTCTTT
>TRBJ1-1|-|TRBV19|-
CASTGAAVSTEAFF
TGTGCCAGTACTGGGGCGGCGGTTAGCACTGAAGCTTTCTTT
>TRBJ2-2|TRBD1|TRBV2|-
CASSRQGNTGELFF
TGTGCCAGCAGCCGACAGGGTAACACCGGGGAGCTGTTTTTT
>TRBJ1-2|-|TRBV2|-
CASSELHGGNYGYTF
TGTGCCAGCAGTGAGCTACACGGAGGTAACTATGGCTACACCTTC
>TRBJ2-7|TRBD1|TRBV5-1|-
CASSFRGDSPYEQYF
TGCGCCAGCAGTTTTCGAGGGGACAGCCCCTACGAGCAGTACTTC
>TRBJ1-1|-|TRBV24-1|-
CATSGALNTEAFF
TGTGCCACCTCAGGGGCCTTGAACACTGAAGCTTTCTTT
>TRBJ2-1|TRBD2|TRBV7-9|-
CASSPLTSGGAHEQFF
TGTGCCAGCAGCCCGCTAACTAGCGGGGGGGCTCATGAGCAGTTCTTC
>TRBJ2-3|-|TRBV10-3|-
CAITGNTDTQYF
TGTGCCATCACAGGAAACACAGATACGCAGTATTTT